The T cell receptor (beta chain) described here comes from a study of blood T cells in healthy people across ages. The second PCR ran roughly 7 to 12 cycles with a sample-barcoded 5' primer and J-beta primers. Every sample gave at least 3 million paired-end reads containing CDR3. From the 5' RACE reads, TCRdb called clonotypes with MiXCR, one entry per CDR3 protein. The repertoire holds roughly 1,000,000 distinct CDR3 sequences, roughly a quarter seen once, with approximately 0.7% in the top ten. CDR1 is SNHLY and CDR2 is FYNNEI in the germline V gene. V was pared by 3 bases and J by 0 bases, with 6 bases between. The CDR3 runs 14 residues. The sample also formed part of further work on T cells of mothers and their children. That publication notes: The second PCR used the M1S primer, and this primer added sample barcodes and 2-4 random nucleotides. The TCR beta CDR3 read count exceeded 8.5 million for each mother and was some 3.1 million for each child. Thymic selection molds TCR recombination output in a comparable way in related and unrelated pairs.

The specimen sequenced was blood. This TCR came from a girl aged 2-10 years in good health. The J gene is TRBJ2-4, the V gene TRBV2; no firm D call. The CDR3 nucleotides read TGTGCCAGCAGTGACAGACTAGCCAAAAACATTCAGTACTTC. It specifies CASSDRLAKNIQYF.